This entry concerns a single T cell receptor beta chain. Its antigen remains unknown. Germline values: CDR1 MNHNY, CDR2 SVGAGI (reference sequence). J lost 0 bases, V lost 6 bases, and 2 bases had no gene match. This CDR3 region has 15 residues. The sample is drawn from a study of cytomegalovirus exposure and HLA in healthy donors. Study findings and constraints: Later analysis suggested links between common viral pathogens and several top significant clusters. Rarity characterized most TCR sequences, yet some public TCRs appeared in many donors. High sensitivity and specificity were reportedly achieved when the classifier diagnosed cytomegalovirus status. For most TCR beta V segments, an earlier analysis put the productive rate at about 90% or about 30% of the time.

The PCR made use of 60 Vbeta and 13 Jbeta primers. Some clones are missing from TCRdb's copy, which holds only in-frame ones; the method was immunoSEQ multiplex PCR. The data hold some 130,000 clones, with roughly two thirds observed a single time. The chain is built from TRBV6-6 and TRBJ2-1, with 10 bases that match TRBD2. This clonotype was obtained from a man under 40 in good health and CMV-seropositive. Sequencing used PBMCs. The chain's CDR3 is CASRPSGSSYNEQFF. DNA for the CDR3: TGTGCCAGCAGGCCTAGCGGGAGCTCCTACAATGAGCAGTTCTTC.